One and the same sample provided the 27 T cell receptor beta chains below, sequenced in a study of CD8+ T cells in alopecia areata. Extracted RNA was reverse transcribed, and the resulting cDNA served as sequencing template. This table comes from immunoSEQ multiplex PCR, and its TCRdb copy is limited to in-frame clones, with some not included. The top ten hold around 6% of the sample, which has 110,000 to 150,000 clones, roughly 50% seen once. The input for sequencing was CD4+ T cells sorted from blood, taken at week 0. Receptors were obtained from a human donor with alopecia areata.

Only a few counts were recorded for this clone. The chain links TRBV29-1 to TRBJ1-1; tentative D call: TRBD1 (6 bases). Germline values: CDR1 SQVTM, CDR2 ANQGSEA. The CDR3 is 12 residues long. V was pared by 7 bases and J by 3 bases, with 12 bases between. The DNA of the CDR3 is TGCAGCGGAGGGGCAGGGGACACTGAAGCTTTCTTT. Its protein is CSGGAGDTEAFF.

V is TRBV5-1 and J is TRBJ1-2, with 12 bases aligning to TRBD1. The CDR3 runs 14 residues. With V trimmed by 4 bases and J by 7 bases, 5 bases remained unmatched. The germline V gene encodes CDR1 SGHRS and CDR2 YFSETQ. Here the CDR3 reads CASSHGTGGLGYTF. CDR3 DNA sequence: TGCGCCAGCAGCCACGGGACAGGGGGCCTTGGCTACACCTTC.

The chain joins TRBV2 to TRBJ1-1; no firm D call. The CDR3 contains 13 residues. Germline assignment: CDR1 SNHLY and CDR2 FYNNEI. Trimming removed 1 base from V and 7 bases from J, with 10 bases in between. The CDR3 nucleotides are TGTGCCAGCAGTGAAGTTGTGAGGGTTGAAGCTTTCTTT. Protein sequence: CASSEVVRVEAFF.

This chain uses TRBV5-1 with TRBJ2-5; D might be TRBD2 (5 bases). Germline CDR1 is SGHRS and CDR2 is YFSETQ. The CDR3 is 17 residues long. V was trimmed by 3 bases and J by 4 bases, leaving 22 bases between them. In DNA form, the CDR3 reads TGCGCCAGCAGCTGGGGTGGGAGCGCAAGACGCGGAGAGACCCAGTACTTC. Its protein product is CASSWGGSARRGETQYF.

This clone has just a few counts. The CDR3 DNA is TGCGCCAGCAGCCACGAAGGACAACCTGGGGCCAACGTCCTGACTTTC. It yields the protein CASSHEGQPGANVLTF. The chain couples TRBV4-1 to TRBJ2-6; tentatively, D is TRBD1 (5 bases). The CDR3 totals 16 residues. Germline V CDR1 and CDR2: MGHRA, YSYEKL. V was trimmed by 3 bases and J by 2 bases, leaving 11 bases between them.

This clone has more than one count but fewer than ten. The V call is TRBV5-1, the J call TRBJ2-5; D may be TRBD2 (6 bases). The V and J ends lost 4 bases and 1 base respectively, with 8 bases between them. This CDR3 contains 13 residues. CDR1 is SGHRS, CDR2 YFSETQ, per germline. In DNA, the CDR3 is TGCGCCAGCAGCCGGACTACCCAAGAGACCCAGTACTTC. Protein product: CASSRTTQETQYF. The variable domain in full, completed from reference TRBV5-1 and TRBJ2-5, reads KAGVTQTPRYLIKTRGQQVTLSCSPISGHRSVSWYQQTPGQGLQFLFEYFSETQRNKGNFPGRFSGRQFSNSRSEMNVSTLELGDSALYLCASSRTTQETQYFGPGTRLLVL.

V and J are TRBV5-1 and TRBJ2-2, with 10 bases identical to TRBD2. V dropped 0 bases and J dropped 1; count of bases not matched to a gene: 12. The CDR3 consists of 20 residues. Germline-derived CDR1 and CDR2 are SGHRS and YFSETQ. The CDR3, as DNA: TGCGCCAGCAGCTTGGGGCTAGCGGGGGCCGATACACTGAACACCGGGGAGCTGTTTTTT. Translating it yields CASSLGLAGADTLNTGELFF.

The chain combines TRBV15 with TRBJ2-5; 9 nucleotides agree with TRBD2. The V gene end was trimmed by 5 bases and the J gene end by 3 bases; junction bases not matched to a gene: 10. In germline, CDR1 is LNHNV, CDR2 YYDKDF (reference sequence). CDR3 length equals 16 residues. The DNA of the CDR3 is TGTGCCACCAGCCATAATTTAGCGGGGGTGAAAGAGACCCAGTACTTC. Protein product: CATSHNLAGVKETQYF.

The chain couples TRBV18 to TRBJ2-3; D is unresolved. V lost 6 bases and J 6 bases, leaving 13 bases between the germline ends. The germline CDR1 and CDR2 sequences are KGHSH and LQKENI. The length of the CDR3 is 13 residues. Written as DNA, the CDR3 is TGTGCCAGCTCTAACCCTGACGGGGATACGCAGTATTTT. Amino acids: CASSNPDGDTQYF.

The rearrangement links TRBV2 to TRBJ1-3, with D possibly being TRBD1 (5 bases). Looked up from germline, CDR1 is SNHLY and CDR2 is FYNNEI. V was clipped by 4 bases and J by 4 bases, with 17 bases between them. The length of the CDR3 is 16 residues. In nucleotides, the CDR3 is TGTGCCAGCAGTGCCAGAGGAGCAGGGCCCGGAAACACCATATATTTT. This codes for CASSARGAGPGNTIYF.

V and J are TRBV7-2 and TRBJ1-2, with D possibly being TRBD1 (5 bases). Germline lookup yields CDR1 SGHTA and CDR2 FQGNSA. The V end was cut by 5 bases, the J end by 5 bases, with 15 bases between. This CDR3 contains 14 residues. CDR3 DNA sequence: TGTGCCAGCAGCCCAGGGACCGCGCGGTATGGCTACACCTTC. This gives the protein CASSPGTARYGYTF.

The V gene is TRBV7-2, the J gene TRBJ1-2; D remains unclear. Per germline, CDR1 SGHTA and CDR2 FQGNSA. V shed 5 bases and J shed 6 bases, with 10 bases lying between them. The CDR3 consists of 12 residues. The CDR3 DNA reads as TGTGCCAGCAGCGGTCACAGTGATGGCTACACCTTC. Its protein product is CASSGHSDGYTF.

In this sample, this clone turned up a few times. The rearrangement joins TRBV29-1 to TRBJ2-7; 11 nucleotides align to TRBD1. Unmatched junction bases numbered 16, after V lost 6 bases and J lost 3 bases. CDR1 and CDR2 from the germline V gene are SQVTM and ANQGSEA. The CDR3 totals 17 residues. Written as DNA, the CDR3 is TGCAGCGTCCAGAAGCTCCCCCGGACAGGGGGCATCTACGAGCAGTACTTC. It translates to CSVQKLPRTGGIYEQYF.

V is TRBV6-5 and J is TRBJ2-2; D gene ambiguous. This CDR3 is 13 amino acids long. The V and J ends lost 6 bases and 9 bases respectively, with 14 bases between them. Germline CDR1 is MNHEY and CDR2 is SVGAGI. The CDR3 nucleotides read TGTGCCAGCAGCAACTACCCCGTTAGGGAGCTGTTTTTT. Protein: CASSNYPVRELFF.

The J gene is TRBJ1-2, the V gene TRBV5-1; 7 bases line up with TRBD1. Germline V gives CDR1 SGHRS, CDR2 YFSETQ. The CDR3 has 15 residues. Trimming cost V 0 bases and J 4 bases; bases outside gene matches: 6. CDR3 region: CASSLAGDSLYGYTF. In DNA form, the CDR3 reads TGCGCCAGCAGCTTGGCCGGGGACAGTCTCTATGGCTACACCTTC.

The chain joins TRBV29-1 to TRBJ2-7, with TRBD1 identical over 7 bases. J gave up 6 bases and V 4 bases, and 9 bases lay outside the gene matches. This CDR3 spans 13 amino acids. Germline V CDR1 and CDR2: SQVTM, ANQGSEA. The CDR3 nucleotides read TGCAGCGTTGCCGGGGACAGCCTGCGCGAGCAGTACTTC. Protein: CSVAGDSLREQYF.

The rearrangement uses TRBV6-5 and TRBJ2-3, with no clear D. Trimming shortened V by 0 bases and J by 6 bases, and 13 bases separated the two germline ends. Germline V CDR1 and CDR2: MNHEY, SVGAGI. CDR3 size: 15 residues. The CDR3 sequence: CASSYSSYLGDTQYF. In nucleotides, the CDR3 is TGTGCCAGCAGTTACTCATCCTACCTGGGGGATACGCAGTATTTT.

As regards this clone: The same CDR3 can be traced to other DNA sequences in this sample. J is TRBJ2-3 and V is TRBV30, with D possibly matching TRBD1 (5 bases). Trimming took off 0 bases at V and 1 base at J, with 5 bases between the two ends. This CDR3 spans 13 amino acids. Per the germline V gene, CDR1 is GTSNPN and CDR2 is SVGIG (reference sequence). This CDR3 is CAWSVQGTDTQYF. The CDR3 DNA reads TGTGCCTGGAGTGTACAGGGCACAGATACGCAGTATTTT.

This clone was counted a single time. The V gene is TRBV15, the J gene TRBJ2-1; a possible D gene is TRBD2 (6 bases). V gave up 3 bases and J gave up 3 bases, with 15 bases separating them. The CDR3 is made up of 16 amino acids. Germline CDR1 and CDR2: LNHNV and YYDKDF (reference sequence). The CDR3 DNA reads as TGTGCCACCAGCAGGGGGGGAAACATCGACTACAATGAGCAGTTCTTC. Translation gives CATSRGGNIDYNEQFF.

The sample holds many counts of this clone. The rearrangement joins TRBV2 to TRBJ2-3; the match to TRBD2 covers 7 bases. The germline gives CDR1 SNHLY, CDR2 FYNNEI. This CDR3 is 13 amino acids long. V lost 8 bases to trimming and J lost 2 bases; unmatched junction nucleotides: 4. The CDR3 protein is CASGGLPTDTQYF. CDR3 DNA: TGTGCCAGCGGGGGACTACCCACAGATACGCAGTATTTT.

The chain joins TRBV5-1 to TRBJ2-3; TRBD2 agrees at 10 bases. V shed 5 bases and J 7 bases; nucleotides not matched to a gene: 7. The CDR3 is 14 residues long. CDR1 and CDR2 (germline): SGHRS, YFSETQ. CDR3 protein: CASSSGGIQNTQYF. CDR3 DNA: TGCGCCAGCAGTAGCGGGGGGATACAGAATACGCAGTATTTT.

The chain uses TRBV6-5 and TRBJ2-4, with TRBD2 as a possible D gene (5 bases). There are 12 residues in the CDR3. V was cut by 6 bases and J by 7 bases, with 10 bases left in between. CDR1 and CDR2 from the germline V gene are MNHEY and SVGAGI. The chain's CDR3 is CASSERGNIQYF. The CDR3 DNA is TGTGCCAGCAGCGAACGAGGGAACATTCAGTACTTC.

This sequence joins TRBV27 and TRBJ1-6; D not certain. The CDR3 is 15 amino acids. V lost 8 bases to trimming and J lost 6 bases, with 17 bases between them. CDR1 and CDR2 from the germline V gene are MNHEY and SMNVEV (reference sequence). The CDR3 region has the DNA TGTGCCAGCGGCCTTCGGAGGGAGGGTAATTCACCCCTCCACTTT. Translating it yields CASGLRREGNSPLHF.

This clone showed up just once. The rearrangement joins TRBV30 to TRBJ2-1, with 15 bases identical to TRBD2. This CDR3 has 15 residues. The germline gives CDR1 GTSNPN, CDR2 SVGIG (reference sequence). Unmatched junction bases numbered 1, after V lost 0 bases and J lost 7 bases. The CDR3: CAWSVGLAGGNEQFF. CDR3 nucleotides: TGTGCCTGGAGTGTCGGACTAGCGGGGGGGAATGAGCAGTTCTTC.

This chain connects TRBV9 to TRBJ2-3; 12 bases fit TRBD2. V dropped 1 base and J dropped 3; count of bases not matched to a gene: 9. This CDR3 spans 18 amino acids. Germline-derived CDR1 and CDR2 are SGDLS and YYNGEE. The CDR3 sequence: CASSVRSQTSGGTDTQYF. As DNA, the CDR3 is TGTGCCAGCAGCGTACGCTCCCAGACTAGCGGGGGAACAGATACGCAGTATTTT.

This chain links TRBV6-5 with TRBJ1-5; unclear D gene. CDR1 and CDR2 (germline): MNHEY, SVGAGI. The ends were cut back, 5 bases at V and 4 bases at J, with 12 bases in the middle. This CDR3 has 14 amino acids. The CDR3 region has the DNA TGTGCCAGCAGTGAAATCGGATTAAATCAGCCCCAGCATTTT. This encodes CASSEIGLNQPQHF.

The CDR3 spells CASSVVGYQNIQYF. The CDR3 DNA is TGTGCCAGCAGTGTCGTAGGGTATCAGAACATTCAGTACTTC. The chain links TRBV2 to TRBJ2-4; D uncertain. This CDR3 has 14 residues. Germline CDR1 reads SNHLY; CDR2 reads FYNNEI. The V and J ends lost 4 bases and 7 bases respectively, with 14 bases between them.